The clone carrying this T cell receptor (beta chain) appeared many times. From germline, CDR1 is SNHLY and CDR2 FYNNEI. The ends lost 7 bases at V and 4 bases at J; junction bases unmatched: 7. This CDR3 is 14 amino acids long. The sample originates from a study of T cells in Graves' hyperthyroidism and ophthalmopathy. TCR beta CDR3 region amplification was performed from RNA transcripts. First-round RT-PCR with HTBI primers amplified the TCR CDR3 region. TCRdb reprocessed the multiplex PCR reads via MiXCR and lists one record per CDR3 protein. This table has roughly 170,000 distinct CDR3 sequences, roughly 10% appearing once.

The chain employs TRBV2 and TRBJ1-5, with TRBD1 identical over 7 bases. Sequenced sample: blood. The TCR comes from a woman aged 18-30 years with Graves' hyperthyroidism that later progressed to Graves' ophthalmopathy. The chain's CDR3 is CASKRETGNQPQHF. In DNA form, the CDR3 reads TGTGCCAGCAAGCGGGAGACAGGGAATCAGCCCCAGCATTTT.